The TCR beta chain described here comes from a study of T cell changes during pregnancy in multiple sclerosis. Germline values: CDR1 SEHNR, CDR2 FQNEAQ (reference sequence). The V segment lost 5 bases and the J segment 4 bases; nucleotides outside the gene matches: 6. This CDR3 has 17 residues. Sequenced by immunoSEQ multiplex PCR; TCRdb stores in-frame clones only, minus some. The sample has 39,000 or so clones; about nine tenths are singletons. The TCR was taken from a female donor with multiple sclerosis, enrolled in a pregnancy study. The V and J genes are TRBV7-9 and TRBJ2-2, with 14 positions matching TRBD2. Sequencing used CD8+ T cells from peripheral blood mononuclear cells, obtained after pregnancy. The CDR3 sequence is CASSPQGLAGVTGELFF. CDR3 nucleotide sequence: TGTGCCAGCAGCCCACAGGGACTAGCGGGAGTCACCGGGGAGCTGTTTTTT.